Listed below are T cell receptor beta chains from one sample, sequenced in a study of blood T cell repertoires in COVID-19. Profiled with immunoSEQ multiplex PCR; TCRdb holds only in-frame clones, not every one. The table includes around 330,000 clones, about 85% detected once. The sequenced material came from PBMCs or T cells enriched from blood (not recorded which). The receptors derive from a woman younger than 45 who had been exposed to COVID-19. CDR3s leave out the opening cysteine and the closing phenylalanine or tryptophan. Each record gives: clone size, V gene, J gene, CDR3 protein. Some rows mark clone size as missing; the rest say once, few, many or name a class of expanded clone.

NA	TRBV19	TRBJ2-7	ASSIGGAGYEQY
NA	TRBV4-3	TRBJ1-2	ASSQSPGQAVYGYT
NA	TRBV7-9	TRBJ1-5	ASSYSNQPQH
NA	TRBV7-3	TRBJ2-5	ASSLLAEETQY
once	TRBV29-1	TRBJ1-2	SVVVWQGRAGYT
NA	TRBV5-5	TRBJ1-2	ASSQNPRQGRGGYT
NA	TRBV7-3	TRBJ1-3	ASSLPSRGPSNSGNTIY
NA	TRBV7-3	TRBJ1-2	ASRLKGPPYPNYGYT
NA	TRBV5-1	TRBJ1-2	ASSLGQGEGYT
few	TRBV2	TRBJ1-2	ASGGVGQAGYT
NA	TRBV28	TRBJ2-7	ASSLLMARQGVIYEQY
NA	TRBV7-2	TRBJ2-1	ASSPTHFLAGGNEQF
once	TRBV5-1	TRBJ2-1	ASSLTGGYNEQF
NA	TRBV7-9	TRBJ1-2	ASSAGLGQMDGYT
once	TRBV5-1	TRBJ2-1	ASSEGLAGGPSAYNEQF
few	TRBV7-6	TRBJ1-1	ASSLTGSLNTEAF
NA	TRBV28	TRBJ2-1	ASSQISGRAIHEQF
once	TRBV7-9	TRBJ1-1	ASSLAAVNTEAF
NA	TRBV28	TRBJ2-3	ASSSNFRSSGDYTDTQY
NA	TRBV28	TRBJ1-1	ASRRGHTEAF
once	TRBV3-1/TRBV3-2	TRBJ1-2	ASSQEPAGDGYT
NA	TRBV2	TRBJ1-4	ASRGEVRGEKLF
NA	TRBV2	TRBJ1-1	ASSGQGPGTEAF
once	TRBV4-1	TRBJ2-5	ASSQVIDRVRETQY
NA	TRBV5-1	TRBJ1-3	ASSRDRGGSGNTIY
NA	TRBV6-1	TRBJ1-2	ASSDQGYGYT
NA	TRBV3-1/TRBV3-2	TRBJ2-1	ASSQGSPGQGALDEQF
NA	TRBV6-5	TRBJ1-5	ASNRDANQPQH
NA	TRBV9	TRBJ1-1	ASSVTDRVNTEAF
NA	TRBV6-5	TRBJ2-4	ASRNPPGNIQY
NA	TRBV30	TRBJ1-6	AWSTLLTTLH
NA	TRBV3-1/TRBV3-2	TRBJ1-6	ASSQEQGDNSPLH
NA	TRBV5-1	TRBJ1-1	ASSSMIRSYMNTEAF
few	TRBV4-3	TRBJ1-2	ASSHVSGTDYGYT
once	TRBV7-3	TRBJ2-6	ASSLLGRLAGPSGANVLT
few	TRBV10-3	TRBJ1-5	AISESTDNQH
NA	TRBV6-2/TRBV6-3	TRBJ2-1	ASSSSGGLYRQSYNEQF
NA	TRBV28	TRBJ2-1	ASTRGLAGYNEQF
few	TRBV9	TRBJ1-3	ASSGLNSGNTIY
NA	TRBV28	TRBJ2-7	AIRGQILSEQY
NA	TRBV25-1	TRBJ2-7	ASRHIQFLGHYEQY
NA	TRBV19	TRBJ2-1	ASSIRWAPIYNEQF
NA	TRBV28	TRBJ1-1	ASSLGGRAF
once	TRBV4-2	TRBJ2-7	ASSQGAGRDEQY
NA	TRBV10-3	TRBJ1-5	AISEGGSNQPQH
NA	TRBV11-1	TRBJ1-2	ASSFLDGAHYGYT
NA	TRBV28	TRBJ1-2	ASTSGQGYT
NA	TRBV3-1/TRBV3-2	TRBJ2-6	ASSGSGANVLT
NA	TRBV5-1	TRBJ1-4	ASSRDPQGAEKLF
NA	TRBV12-3/TRBV12-4	TRBJ2-4	ASSFNWGGFPD
once	TRBV27	TRBJ1-1	ASSLVFAGDLNTEAF
once	TRBV6-5	TRBJ2-7	ASSFRGGWRNEQY
NA	TRBV20-1	TRBJ1-3	SASLRDLPADTIY
NA	TRBV28	TRBJ2-1	ASSGQGAISYNEQF
NA	TRBV28	TRBJ2-7	ASSPGQGPYEQY
NA	TRBV5-1	TRBJ2-3	ASRQTGQQADTQY
NA	TRBV5-6	TRBJ2-5	ASSLDRQGKETQY
many	TRBV5-4	TRBJ1-3	ASSQGTGDGNTIY
NA	TRBV27	TRBJ2-7	ASSLRQGDYEQY
NA	TRBV5-4	TRBJ2-5	ASSSAGTPSQETQY